The entry that follows covers one T cell receptor (beta chain) sequence. Its antigen is currently unknown. The source of the sample is a study of CD4 T cells in relation to SARS-CoV-2 and coronaviruses. Study conclusions and caveats: Culture-expanded clones reflect memory recall rather than primary priming during culture.

Germline V gives CDR1 MDHEN, CDR2 SYDVKM. Trimming removed 4 bases from V and 3 bases from J, with 3 bases in between. The CDR3 has 11 amino acids. The repertoire was sequenced with immunoSEQ multiplex PCR; TCRdb's copy has only in-frame clones and lacks some. The sample consists of approximately 50,000 clones, about 90% of them appearing once. The receptor was derived from an adult with COVID-19. The sample was naive CD4+ T cells from PBMCs. Subset defined: naive CD4+ T cells isolated by negative enrichment. The chain carries TRBV28 and TRBJ2-5; D not resolved. CDR3 region: CASSWEETQYF. The CDR3 DNA reads TGTGCCAGCAGTTGGGAAGAGACCCAGTACTTC.